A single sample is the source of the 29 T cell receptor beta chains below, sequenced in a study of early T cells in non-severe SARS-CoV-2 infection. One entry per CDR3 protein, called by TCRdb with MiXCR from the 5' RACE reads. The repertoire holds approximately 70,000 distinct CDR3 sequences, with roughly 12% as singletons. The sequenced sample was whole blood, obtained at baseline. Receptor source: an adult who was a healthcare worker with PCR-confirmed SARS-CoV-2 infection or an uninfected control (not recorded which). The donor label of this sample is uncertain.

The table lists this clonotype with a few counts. CDR3 DNA sequence: TGTGCCAGCAGCCAAAGTCTAGCGGGAGGTAATGAGCAGTTCTTC. Translating gives CASSQSLAGGNEQFF. The chain uses TRBV14 and TRBJ2-1, with 11 bases fitting TRBD2. Trimming at V came to 2 bases and at J to 7 bases, leaving 4 bases not matched to a gene. This CDR3 spans 15 amino acids. Germline loops: CDR1 SGHDN, CDR2 FVKESK.

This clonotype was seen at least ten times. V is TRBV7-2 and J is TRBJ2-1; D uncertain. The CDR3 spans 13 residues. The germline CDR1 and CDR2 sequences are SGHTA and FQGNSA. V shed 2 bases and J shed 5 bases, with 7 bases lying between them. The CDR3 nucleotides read TGTGCCAGCAGCTTAAGACGGAACAATGAGCAGTTCTTC. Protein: CASSLRRNNEQFF.

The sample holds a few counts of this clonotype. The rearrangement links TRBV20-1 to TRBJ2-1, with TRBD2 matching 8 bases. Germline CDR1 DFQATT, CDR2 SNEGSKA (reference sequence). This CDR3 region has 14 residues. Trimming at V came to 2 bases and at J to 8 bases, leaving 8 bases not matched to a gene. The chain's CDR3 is CSARFGGGIDEQFF. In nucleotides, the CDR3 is TGCAGTGCTAGATTTGGCGGGGGGATCGATGAGCAGTTCTTC.

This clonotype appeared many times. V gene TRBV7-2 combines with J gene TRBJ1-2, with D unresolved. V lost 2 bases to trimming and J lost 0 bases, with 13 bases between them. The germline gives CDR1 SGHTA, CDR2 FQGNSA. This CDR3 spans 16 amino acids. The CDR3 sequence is CASSLYYGVTNYGYTF. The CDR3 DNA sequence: TGTGCCAGCAGCTTATATTACGGAGTGACTAACTATGGCTACACCTTC.

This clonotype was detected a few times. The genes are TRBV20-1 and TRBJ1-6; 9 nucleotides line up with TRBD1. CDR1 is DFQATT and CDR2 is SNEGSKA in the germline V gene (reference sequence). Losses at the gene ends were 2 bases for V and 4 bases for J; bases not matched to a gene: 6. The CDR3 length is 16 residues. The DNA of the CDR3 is TGCAGTGCTAGAAGGGACAGGGCCTCATATAATTCACCCCTCCACTTT. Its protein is CSARRDRASYNSPLHF.

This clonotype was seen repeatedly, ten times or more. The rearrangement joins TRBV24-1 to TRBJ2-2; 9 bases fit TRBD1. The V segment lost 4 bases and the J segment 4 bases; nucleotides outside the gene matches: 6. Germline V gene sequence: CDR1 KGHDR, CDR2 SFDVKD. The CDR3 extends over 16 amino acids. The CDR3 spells CATSDAGTGSTGELFF. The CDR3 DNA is TGTGCCACCAGTGACGCCGGGACAGGGAGCACCGGGGAGCTGTTTTTT.

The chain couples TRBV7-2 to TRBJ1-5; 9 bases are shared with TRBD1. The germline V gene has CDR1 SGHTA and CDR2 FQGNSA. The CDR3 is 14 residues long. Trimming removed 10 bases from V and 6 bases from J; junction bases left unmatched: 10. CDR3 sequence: CATALQGAGQPQHF. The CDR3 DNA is TGTGCCACCGCCTTACAGGGGGCTGGTCAGCCCCAGCATTTT.

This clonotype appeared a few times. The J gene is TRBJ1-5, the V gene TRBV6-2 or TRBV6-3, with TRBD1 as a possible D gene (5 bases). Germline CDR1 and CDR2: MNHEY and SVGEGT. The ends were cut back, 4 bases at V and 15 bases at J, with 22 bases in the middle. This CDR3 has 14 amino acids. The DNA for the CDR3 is TGTGCCAGCAGTTCCTTCTTAGGGGACGGAAAACGGCATTTT. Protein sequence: CASSSFLGDGKRHF.

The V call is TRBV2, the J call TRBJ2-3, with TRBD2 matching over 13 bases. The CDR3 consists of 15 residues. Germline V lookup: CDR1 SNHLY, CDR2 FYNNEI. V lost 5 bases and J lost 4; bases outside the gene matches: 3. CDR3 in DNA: TGTGCCAGCAGTATAGGGACTAGCGGGGCAGATACGCAGTATTTT. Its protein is CASSIGTSGADTQYF.

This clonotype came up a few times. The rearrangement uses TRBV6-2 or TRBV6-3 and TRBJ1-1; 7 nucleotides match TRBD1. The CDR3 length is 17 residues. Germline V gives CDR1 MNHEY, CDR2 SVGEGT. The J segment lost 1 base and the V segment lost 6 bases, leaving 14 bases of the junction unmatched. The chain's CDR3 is CASRGRQGGNPNTEAFF. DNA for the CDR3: TGTGCCAGCAGAGGACGACAGGGAGGGAATCCGAACACTGAAGCTTTCTTT.

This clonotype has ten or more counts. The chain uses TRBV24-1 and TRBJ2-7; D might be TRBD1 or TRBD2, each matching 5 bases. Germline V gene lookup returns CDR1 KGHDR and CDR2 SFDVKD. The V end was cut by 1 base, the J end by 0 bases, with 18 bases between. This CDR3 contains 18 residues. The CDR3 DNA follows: TGTGCCACCAGTGATTTTTGGCCGCGACGGGGCAACTCCTACGAGCAGTACTTC. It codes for CATSDFWPRRGNSYEQYF.

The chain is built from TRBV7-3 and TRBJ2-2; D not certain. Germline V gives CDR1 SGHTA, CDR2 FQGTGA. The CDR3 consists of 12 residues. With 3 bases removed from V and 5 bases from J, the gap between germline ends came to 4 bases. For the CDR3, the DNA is TGTGCCAGCAGCTTTGGAACCGGGGAGCTGTTTTTT. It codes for CASSFGTGELFF.

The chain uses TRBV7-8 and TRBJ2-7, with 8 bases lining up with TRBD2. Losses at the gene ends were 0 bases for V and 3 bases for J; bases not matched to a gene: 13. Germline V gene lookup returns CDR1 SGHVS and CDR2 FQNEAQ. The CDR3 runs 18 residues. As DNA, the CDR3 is TGTGCCAGCAGCTTAGCTATACTAGCGGTCTCCTCCCTCTACGAGCAGTACTTC. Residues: CASSLAILAVSSLYEQYF. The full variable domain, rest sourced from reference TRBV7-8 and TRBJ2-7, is GAGVSQSPRYKVAKRGQDVALRCDPISGHVSLFWYQQALGQGPEFLTYFQNEAQLDKSGLPSDRFFAERPEGSVSTLKIQRTQQEDSAVYLCASSLAILAVSSLYEQYFGPGTRLTVT.

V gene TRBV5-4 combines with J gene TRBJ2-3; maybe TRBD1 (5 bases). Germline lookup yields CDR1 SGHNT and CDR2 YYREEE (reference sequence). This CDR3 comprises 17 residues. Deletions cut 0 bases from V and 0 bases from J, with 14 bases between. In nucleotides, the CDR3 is TGTGCCAGCAGCTTGGCCTACTACAAGGGGAGCACAGATACGCAGTATTTT. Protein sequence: CASSLAYYKGSTDTQYF.

The CDR3 DNA reads as TGTGCCATCAGCAGGACTAGCGGGGAAGAGACCCAGTACTTC. It is translated as CAISRTSGEETQYF. The genes are TRBV10-3 and TRBJ2-5; 12 nucleotides agree with TRBD2. Germline trimming cut 6 bases from V and 3 bases from J; bases unmatched to any gene: 2. This CDR3 spans 14 amino acids. From germline, CDR1 is ENHRY and CDR2 SYGVKD.

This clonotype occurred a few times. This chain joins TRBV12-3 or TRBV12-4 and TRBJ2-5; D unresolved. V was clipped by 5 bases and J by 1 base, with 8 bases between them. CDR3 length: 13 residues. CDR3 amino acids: CASSNLFQETQYF. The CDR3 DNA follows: TGTGCCAGCAGTAACCTCTTCCAAGAGACCCAGTACTTC.

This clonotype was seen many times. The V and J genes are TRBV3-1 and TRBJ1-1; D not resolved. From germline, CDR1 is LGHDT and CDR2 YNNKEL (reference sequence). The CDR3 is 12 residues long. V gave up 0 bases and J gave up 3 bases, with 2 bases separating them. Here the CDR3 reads CASSQEHTEAFF. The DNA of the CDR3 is TGTGCCAGCAGCCAAGAGCACACTGAAGCTTTCTTT. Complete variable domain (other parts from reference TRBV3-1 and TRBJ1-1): DTAVSQTPKYLVTQMGNDKSIKCEQNLGHDTMYWYKQDSKKFLKIMFSYNNKELIINETVPNRFSPKSPDKAHLNLHINSLELGDSAVYFCASSQEHTEAFFGQGTRLTVV.

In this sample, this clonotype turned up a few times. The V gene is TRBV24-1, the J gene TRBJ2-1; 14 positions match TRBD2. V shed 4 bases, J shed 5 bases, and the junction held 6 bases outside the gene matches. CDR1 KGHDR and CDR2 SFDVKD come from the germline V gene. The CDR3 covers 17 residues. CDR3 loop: CATSDSGTSGRHNEQFF. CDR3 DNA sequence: TGTGCCACCAGTGACTCGGGGACTAGCGGGAGACACAATGAGCAGTTCTTC.

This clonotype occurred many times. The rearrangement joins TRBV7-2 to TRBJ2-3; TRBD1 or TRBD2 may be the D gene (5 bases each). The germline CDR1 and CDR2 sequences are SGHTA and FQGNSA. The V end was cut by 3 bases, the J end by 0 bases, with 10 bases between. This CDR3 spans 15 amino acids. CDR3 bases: TGTGCCAGCAGCTTGCAGGGACCTAGCACAGATACGCAGTATTTT. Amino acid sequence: CASSLQGPSTDTQYF.

The CDR3 reads CASSLVWGGGTYEQYF. The CDR3 region has the DNA TGTGCCAGCAGCTTAGTCTGGGGCGGTGGGACCTACGAGCAGTACTTC. The chain has TRBV11-3 and TRBJ2-7, with D possibly TRBD1 on 5 matching bases. Looked up from germline, CDR1 is SGHNT and CDR2 is YENEEA. The CDR3 loop spans 16 amino acids. Trimming took off 1 base at V and 2 bases at J, with 15 bases between the two ends.

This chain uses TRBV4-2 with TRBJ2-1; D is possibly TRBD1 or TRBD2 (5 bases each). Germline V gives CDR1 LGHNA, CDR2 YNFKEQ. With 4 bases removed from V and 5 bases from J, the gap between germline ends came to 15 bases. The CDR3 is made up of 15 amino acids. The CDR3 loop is CASSRSGLDNNEQFF. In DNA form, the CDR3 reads TGTGCCAGCAGCCGATCGGGGCTAGACAACAATGAGCAGTTCTTC.

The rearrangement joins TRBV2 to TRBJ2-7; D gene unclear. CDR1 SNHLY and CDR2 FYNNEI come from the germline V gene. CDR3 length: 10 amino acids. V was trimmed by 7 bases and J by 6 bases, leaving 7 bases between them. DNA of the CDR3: TGTGCCAGCATGGTGAGCGAGCAGTACTTC. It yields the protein CASMVSEQYF.

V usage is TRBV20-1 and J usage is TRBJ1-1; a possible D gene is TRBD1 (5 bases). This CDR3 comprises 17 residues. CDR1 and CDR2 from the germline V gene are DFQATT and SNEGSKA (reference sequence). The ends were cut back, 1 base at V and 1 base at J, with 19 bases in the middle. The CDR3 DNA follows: TGCAGTGCTAGAGCAGAGGGGACGGCCCCTAGGAACACTGAAGCTTTCTTT. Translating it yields CSARAEGTAPRNTEAFF.

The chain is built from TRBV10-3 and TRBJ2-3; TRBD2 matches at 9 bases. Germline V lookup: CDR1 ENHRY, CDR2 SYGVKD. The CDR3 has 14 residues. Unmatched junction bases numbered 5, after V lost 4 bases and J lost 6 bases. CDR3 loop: CAISGSSGADTQYF. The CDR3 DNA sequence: TGTGCCATCAGTGGGTCTAGCGGGGCGGATACGCAGTATTTT.

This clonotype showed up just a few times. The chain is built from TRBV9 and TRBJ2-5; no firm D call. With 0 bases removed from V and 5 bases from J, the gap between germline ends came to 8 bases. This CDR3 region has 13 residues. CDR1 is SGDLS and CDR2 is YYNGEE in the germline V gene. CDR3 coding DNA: TGTGCCAGCAGCGTAGTACCGGCGGAGACCCAGTACTTC. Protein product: CASSVVPAETQYF.

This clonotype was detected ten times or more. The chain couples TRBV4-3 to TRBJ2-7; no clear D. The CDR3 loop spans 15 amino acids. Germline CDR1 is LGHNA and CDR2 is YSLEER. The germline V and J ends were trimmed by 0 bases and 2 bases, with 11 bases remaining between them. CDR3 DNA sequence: TGCGCCAGCAGCCAAGAGATTGACGCGCCCTACGAGCAGTACTTC. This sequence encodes CASSQEIDAPYEQYF.

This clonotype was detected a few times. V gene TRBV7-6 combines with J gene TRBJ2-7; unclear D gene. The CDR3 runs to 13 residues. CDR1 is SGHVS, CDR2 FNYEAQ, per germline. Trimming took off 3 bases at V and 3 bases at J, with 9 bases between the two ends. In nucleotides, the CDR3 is TGTGCCAGCAGCTTTGGAAGGAGCTACGAGCAGTACTTC. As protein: CASSFGRSYEQYF. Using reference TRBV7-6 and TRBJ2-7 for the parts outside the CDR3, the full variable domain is GAGVSQSPRYKVTKRGQDVALRCDPISGHVSLYWYRQALGQGPEFLTYFNYEAQQDKSGLPNDRFSAERPEGSISTLTIQRTEQRDSAMYRCASSFGRSYEQYFGPGTRLTVT.

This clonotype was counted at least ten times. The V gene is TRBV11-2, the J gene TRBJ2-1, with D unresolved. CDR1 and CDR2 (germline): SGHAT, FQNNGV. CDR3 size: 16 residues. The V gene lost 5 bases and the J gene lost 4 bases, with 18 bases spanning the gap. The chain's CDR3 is CASSPPLRPLYNEQFF. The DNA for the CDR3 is TGTGCCAGCAGCCCCCCACTACGGCCCCTATACAATGAGCAGTTCTTC.

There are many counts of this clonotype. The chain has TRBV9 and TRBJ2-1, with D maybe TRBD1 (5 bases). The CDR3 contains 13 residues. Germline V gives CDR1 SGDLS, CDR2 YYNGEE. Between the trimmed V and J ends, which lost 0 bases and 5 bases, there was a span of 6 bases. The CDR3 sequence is CASSVAGNNEQFF. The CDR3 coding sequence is TGTGCCAGCAGCGTAGCAGGGAACAATGAGCAGTTCTTC.